The clone carrying this T cell receptor beta chain was found once. The assay was immunoSEQ multiplex PCR, and TCRdb's table has in-frame clones only and misses some. The sample has 300,000 to 450,000 clones; 75% to 90% are singletons. This entry belongs to a study of blood T cell repertoires in COVID-19. Trimming at V came to 4 bases and at J to 6 bases, leaving 8 bases not matched to a gene. The CDR3 loop spans 16 amino acids. In germline, CDR1 is KGHSH, CDR2 LQKENI. Sequenced input: peripheral blood. This sequence joins TRBV18 and TRBJ1-3, with 11 nucleotides matching TRBD1. This receptor was taken from a woman aged 18-29 years with acute or convalescent COVID-19. CDR3 bases: TGTGCCAGCTCACAACTCCCGGGACAGGGGGAAAACACCATATATTTT. Residues: CASSQLPGQGENTIYF.